The rows below give T cell receptor beta chains drawn from one sample of a study of blood T cell repertoires in COVID-19. Generated by immunoSEQ multiplex PCR, the TCRdb table keeps only in-frame clones and is missing some. The profile shows about 240,000 clones, around 87% of them singletons. Sequencing was carried out using PBMCs or T cells enriched from blood (not recorded which). The receptors were sampled from a woman aged 40 to 50 with acute COVID-19. The CDR3 runs from the conserved cysteine through the conserved F or W. A D gene is named only where the DNA matches it firmly. Clone size is shown for a subset of rows, as once, few, many or a class of expanded clone.

clone size | J gene | D gene | V gene | CDR3 protein | CDR3 DNA
once | TRBJ2-3 | TRBD1 | TRBV29-1 | CSVAPGQWIDTQYF | TGCAGCGTAGCCCCGGGACAGTGGATAGATACGCAGTATTTT
. | TRBJ1-1 | . | TRBV23-1 | CASRSKYLGAFF | TGCGCCAGCAGATCAAAGTATCTCGGAGCTTTCTTT
. | TRBJ2-7 | TRBD1 | TRBV4-1 | CASSQDPGQGYEQYF | TGCGCCAGCAGCCAAGATCCGGGACAGGGCTACGAGCAGTACTTC
. | TRBJ2-5 | TRBD2 | TRBV3-1/TRBV3-2 | CASSQTLAGGSSETQYF | TGTGCCAGCAGCCAGACCTTAGCGGGAGGTTCTTCAGAGACCCAGTACTTC
. | TRBJ2-7 | TRBD1 | TRBV2 | CASSRDRTYEQYF | TGTGCCAGCAGTCGGGACAGAACCTACGAGCAGTACTTC
. | TRBJ2-1 | TRBD2 | TRBV11-2 | CASKGPGLAGGPNEQFF | TGTGCCAGCAAGGGCCCGGGACTAGCGGGAGGGCCAAATGAGCAGTTCTTC
. | TRBJ2-2 | . | TRBV7-8 | CASSFHGNTGELFF | TGTGCCAGCAGCTTCCACGGGAACACCGGGGAGCTGTTTTTT
. | TRBJ2-7 | . | TRBV15 | CATSRVTGGGSEQYF | TGTGCCACCAGCAGAGTCACGGGTGGGGGGAGCGAGCAGTACTTC
. | TRBJ1-2 | . | TRBV2 | CASNQGGYGYTF | TGTGCCAGCAACCAAGGGGGCTATGGCTACACCTTC
once | TRBJ2-2 | . | TRBV7-8 | CASTNPGGANTGELFF | TGTGCCAGCACCAACCCGGGGGGCGCGAACACCGGGGAGCTGTTTTTT
. | TRBJ2-1 | TRBD2 | TRBV5-1 | CASSWGLADYNEQFF | TGCGCCAGCAGCTGGGGACTAGCGGACTACAATGAGCAGTTCTTC
. | TRBJ2-2 | TRBD1 | TRBV7-2 | CASSGDRVNTGELFF | TGTGCCAGCAGCGGGGACAGGGTCAACACCGGGGAGCTGTTTTTT
. | TRBJ2-1 | TRBD2 | TRBV4-1 | CASSQVSGRVNEQFF | TGCGCCAGCAGCCAAGTGAGCGGGAGGGTCAATGAGCAGTTCTTC
. | TRBJ2-2 | . | TRBV4-1 | CASSPEGMVYTGELFF | TGCGCCAGCAGCCCGGAGGGAATGGTTTACACCGGGGAGCTGTTTTTT
. | TRBJ2-7 | TRBD1 | TRBV5-4 | CASRSLETGGTYEQYF | TGTGCCAGCAGGTCCCTCGAGACAGGGGGAACCTACGAGCAGTACTTC
once | TRBJ2-5 | . | TRBV12-3/TRBV12-4 | CASSPGRETQYF | TGTGCCAGCAGTCCAGGGAGGGAGACCCAGTACTTC
. | TRBJ1-4 | TRBD1 | TRBV6-1 | CASSEALRGDGTNEKLFF | TGTGCCAGCAGTGAAGCGCTCAGGGGGGATGGAACTAATGAAAAACTGTTTTTT
. | TRBJ1-1 | . | TRBV29-1 | CSVGGGNTEAFF | TGCAGCGTTGGAGGAGGGAACACTGAAGCTTTCTTT
. | TRBJ2-1 | TRBD2 | TRBV27 | CASSLAGAHNEQFF | TGTGCCAGCAGTCTAGCGGGAGCCCACAATGAGCAGTTCTTC
. | TRBJ1-4 | . | TRBV11-3 | CASSLEAGGDEKLFF | TGTGCCAGCAGCTTAGAGGCAGGCGGGGATGAAAAACTGTTTTTT
. | TRBJ2-1 | . | TRBV20-1 | CSARGGGEQFF | TGCAGTGCTAGAGGCGGGGGCGAGCAGTTCTTC
. | TRBJ2-7 | . | TRBV11-2 | CASSFIYEQYF | TGTGCCAGCAGCTTTATTTACGAGCAGTACTTC
. | TRBJ2-1 | TRBD2 | TRBV7-3 | CASSLIGTSIYNEQFF | TGTGCCAGCAGCTTGATCGGGACTAGCATCTACAATGAGCAGTTCTTC
many | TRBJ2-1 | . | TRBV18 | CASSPFSGDWPYNEQFF | TGTGCCAGCTCACCGTTCTCCGGGGACTGGCCCTACAATGAGCAGTTCTTC
. | TRBJ2-1 | TRBD2 | TRBV25-1 | CASSFSGRGNEQFF | TGTGCCAGCAGTTTTAGCGGGAGGGGGAATGAGCAGTTCTTC
. | TRBJ2-7 | TRBD2 | TRBV2 | CATSLAGVNEQYF | TGTGCCACCTCCCTAGCGGGAGTAAACGAGCAGTACTTC
once | TRBJ1-3 | . | TRBV27 | CATSPLPGNTIYF | TGTGCCACCTCTCCTCTCCCTGGAAACACCATATATTTT
. | TRBJ1-4 | . | TRBV25-1 | CASSERQGLFF | TGTGCCAGCAGTGAAAGGCAGGGCCTGTTTTTT
. | TRBJ2-2 | . | TRBV6-5 | CASMLRTGELFF | TGTGCCAGCATGCTACGCACCGGGGAGCTGTTTTTT
. | TRBJ2-7 | . | TRBV5-1 | CASSPRDSGEQYF | TGCGCCAGCAGCCCAAGGGACTCCGGGGAGCAGTACTTC
. | TRBJ2-6 | TRBD1 | TRBV25-1 | CASSDRDSFSGANVLTF | TGTGCCAGCAGTGATAGGGACAGTTTCTCTGGGGCCAACGTCCTGACTTTC
. | TRBJ2-3 | . | TRBV7-9 | CASSSFRTDTQYF | TGTGCCAGCAGCTCGTTCAGGACAGATACGCAGTATTTT
. | TRBJ1-6 | . | TRBV29-1 | CSVKETDYNSPLHF | TGCAGCGTGAAGGAGACGGATTATAATTCACCCCTCCACTTT
. | TRBJ1-5 | . | TRBV7-9 | CASSLEAGPNQPQHF | TGTGCCAGCAGCTTAGAGGCAGGGCCCAATCAGCCCCAGCATTTT
. | TRBJ2-1 | TRBD1 | TRBV11-3 | CASSEGLGVYRGTINEQFF | TGTGCCAGCAGCGAGGGTCTGGGCGTTTACAGGGGCACCATCAATGAGCAGTTCTTC
. | TRBJ2-1 | . | TRBV11-1 | CASSLSRSLDEQFF | TGTGCCAGCAGCCTCTCTAGGTCACTCGATGAGCAGTTCTTC
once | TRBJ2-4 | . | TRBV24-1 | CATSDSREAKNIQYF | TGTGCCACCAGTGATTCGAGGGAAGCCAAAAACATTCAGTACTTC
. | TRBJ2-3 | . | TRBV7-9 | CASSLRPTLSDTQYF | TGTGCCAGCAGCCTCCGACCGACTCTGTCAGATACGCAGTATTTT
. | TRBJ2-1 | . | TRBV5-1 | CASSLRQGGEQFF | TGCGCCAGCAGCTTGAGACAGGGAGGTGAGCAGTTCTTC
. | TRBJ1-2 | . | TRBV10-1 | CASSETGSRPYGYTF | TGCGCCAGCAGTGAAACAGGATCTCGGCCCTATGGCTACACCTTC
. | TRBJ2-2 | TRBD2 | TRBV10-3 | CATREEGTGELFF | TGTGCCACCCGGGAGGAGGGGACCGGGGAGCTGTTTTTT
. | TRBJ2-3 | . | TRBV2 | CASSDGGRPTDTQYF | TGTGCCAGCAGTGATGGGGGGAGGCCCACAGATACGCAGTATTTT
. | TRBJ2-7 | TRBD2 | TRBV2 | CASTPGLGFGYEQYF | TGTGCCAGCACCCCGGGACTAGGATTCGGCTACGAGCAGTACTTC
. | TRBJ1-3 | . | TRBV19 | CASSHSGNTIYF | TGTGCCAGTAGTCACTCTGGAAACACCATATATTTT
once | TRBJ2-2 | . | TRBV13 | CASSLWTANTGELFF | TGTGCCAGCAGCCTCTGGACAGCGAACACCGGGGAGCTGTTTTTT
few | TRBJ2-3 | TRBD1 | TRBV27 | CASRAPGTGASYF | TGTGCCAGCAGGGCCCCCGGGACAGGGGCTTCCTATTTT
. | TRBJ2-5 | . | TRBV18 | CASSRRTTQETQYF | TGTGCCAGCTCACGGAGGACTACCCAAGAGACCCAGTACTTC
. | TRBJ1-2 | TRBD1 | TRBV7-7 | CARGRSRGHYGYTF | TGTGCTAGGGGGCGCAGCAGGGGACACTATGGCTACACCTTC
. | TRBJ2-4 | . | TRBV12-3/TRBV12-4 | CASSNLLGIQYF | TGTGCCAGCAGTAACCTCCTAGGAATTCAGTACTTC
once | TRBJ2-7 | TRBD1 | TRBV13 | CASLGTEGSYEQYF | TGTGCCAGCTTAGGGACAGAGGGCTCCTACGAGCAGTACTTC
. | TRBJ2-1 | . | TRBV11-2 | CASSLTGPRPYNEQFF | TGTGCCAGCAGCTTAACAGGGCCTCGGCCCTACAATGAGCAGTTCTTC